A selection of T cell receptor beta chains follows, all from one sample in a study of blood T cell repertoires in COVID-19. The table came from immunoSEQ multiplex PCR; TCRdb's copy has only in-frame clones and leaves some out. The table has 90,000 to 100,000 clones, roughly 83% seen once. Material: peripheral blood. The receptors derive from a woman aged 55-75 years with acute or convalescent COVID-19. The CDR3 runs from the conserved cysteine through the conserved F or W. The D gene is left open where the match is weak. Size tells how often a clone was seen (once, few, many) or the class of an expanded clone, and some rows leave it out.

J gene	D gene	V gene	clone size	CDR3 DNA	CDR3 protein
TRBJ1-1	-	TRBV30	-	TGTGCCTGGTCCTGGGGGGGGCTGGTCACTGAAGCTTTCTTT	CAWSWGGLVTEAFF
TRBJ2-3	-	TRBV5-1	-	TGCGCCAGCAGCTTGGTACCGGGACTCACAGATACGCAGTATTTT	CASSLVPGLTDTQYF
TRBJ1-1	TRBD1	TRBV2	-	TGTGCCAGCCGACAGGGGATGGTCACTGAAGCTTTCTTT	CASRQGMVTEAFF
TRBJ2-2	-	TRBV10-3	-	TGTGCCATCAGTGAAATCGCAGCGAACACCGGGGAGCTGTTTTTT	CAISEIAANTGELFF
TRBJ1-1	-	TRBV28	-	TGTGCCAGCAGTAGGAGACGGCCGAACACTGAAGCTTTCTTT	CASSRRRPNTEAFF
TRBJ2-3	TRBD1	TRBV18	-	TGTGCCAGCTCACGGGACAGGGAGGCGCCAGATACGCAGTATTTT	CASSRDREAPDTQYF
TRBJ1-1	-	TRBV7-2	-	TGTGCCAGCAGCTCCGGCCGGGTGGTCGGAGCTTTCTTT	CASSSGRVVGAFF
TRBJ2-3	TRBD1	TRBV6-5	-	TGTGCCAGCAGCCGGGGGACAGGGACCTGGGATACGCAGTATTTT	CASSRGTGTWDTQYF
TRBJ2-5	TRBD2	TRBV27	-	TGTGCCAGCAGTTTATTTAGCGGGGGGGCGTACCAAGAGACCCAGTACTTC	CASSLFSGGAYQETQYF
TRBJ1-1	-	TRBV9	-	TGTGCCAGCAGCCCCCAGCCTACAGGGTTAGGCCACCCCACTGAAGCTTTCTTT	CASSPQPTGLGHPTEAFF
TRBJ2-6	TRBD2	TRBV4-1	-	TGCGCCAGCAGCCAAACGGGGGGGCCGGTCGGGGCCAACGTCCTGACTTTC	CASSQTGGPVGANVLTF
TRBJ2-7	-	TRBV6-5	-	TGTGCCAGCAGTTTCGGGGGTTACGAGCAGTACTTC	CASSFGGYEQYF
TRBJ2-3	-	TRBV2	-	TGTGCCAGCAGTGAAGGGGGGCGGGAGTCCGATACGCAGTATTTT	CASSEGGRESDTQYF
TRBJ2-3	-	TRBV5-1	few	TGCGCCAGCAGCTTATATTCCGGGGGATCGACTCGTAGTTTCTCAGATACGCAGTATTTT	CASSLYSGGSTRSFSDTQYF
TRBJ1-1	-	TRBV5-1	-	TGCGCCAGCAGCATCCGGACAGTGGACACTGAAGCTTTCTTT	CASSIRTVDTEAFF
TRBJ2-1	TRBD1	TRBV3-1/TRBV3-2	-	TGTGCCAGCAGACAAACAGGGGGAGAGCAGTTCTTC	CASRQTGGEQFF
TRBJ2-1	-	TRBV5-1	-	TGCGCCAGCAGCTTGGCCAGGGTTCGTGAGCAGTTCTTC	CASSLARVREQFF
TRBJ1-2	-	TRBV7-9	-	TGTGCCAGCAGCTTAGTCTCATCCCCTAATGGCTACACCTTC	CASSLVSSPNGYTF
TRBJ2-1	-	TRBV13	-	TGTGCCAGCAGCCCACAGCACAATGAGCAGTTCTTC	CASSPQHNEQFF
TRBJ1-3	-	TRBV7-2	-	TGTGCCAGCAACTTAGCGCAGTTCGTTGGAAACACCATATATTTT	CASNLAQFVGNTIYF
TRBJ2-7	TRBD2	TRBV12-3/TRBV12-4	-	TGTGCCAGTCTTACGACGGGAGGAGAGCAGTACTTC	CASLTTGGEQYF
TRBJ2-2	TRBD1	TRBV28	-	TGTGCCACCCAGTCAGGGGGCGGATGGGACGACACCGGGGAGCTGTTTTTT	CATQSGGGWDDTGELFF
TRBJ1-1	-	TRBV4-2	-	TGTGCCAGCAGCCAAGATCCCCAGGGGCGGGACACTGAAGCTTTCTTT	CASSQDPQGRDTEAFF
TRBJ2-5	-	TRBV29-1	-	TGCAGCGTTGAAGATCTGGCGCGGGGCGGAGGATGGGAGACCCAGTACTTC	CSVEDLARGGGWETQYF
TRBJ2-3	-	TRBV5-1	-	TGCGCCAGCAGCTTGGCATTCAGCACAGATACGCAGTATTTT	CASSLAFSTDTQYF
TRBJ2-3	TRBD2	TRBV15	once	TGTGCCACCAGCTCCCGCTTAGCCGGGACTAGAGCGCAGTATTTT	CATSSRLAGTRAQYF
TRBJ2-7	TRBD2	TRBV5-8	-	TGTGCCAGCAGCCTGGGAGGGCTTCGGGCGGAGCAGTACTTC	CASSLGGLRAEQYF
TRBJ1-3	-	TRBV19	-	TGTGCCAGTAGTACCGCAGGGGCCCACTCTGGAAACACCATATATTTT	CASSTAGAHSGNTIYF
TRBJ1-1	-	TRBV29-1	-	TGCAGCGTCTCTGTGCAGGGGCGAGCGAACACTGAAGCTTTCTTT	CSVSVQGRANTEAFF
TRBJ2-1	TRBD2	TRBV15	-	TGTGCCACCAGCAGAGTGGGGGGGATAGGGAATGAGCAGTTCTTC	CATSRVGGIGNEQFF
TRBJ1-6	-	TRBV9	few	TGTGCCAGCAGCGGACGCCCCGGGACACCCTATAATTCACCCCTCCACTTT	CASSGRPGTPYNSPLHF
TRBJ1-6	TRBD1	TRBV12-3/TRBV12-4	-	TGTGCCAGCAGCCGACAGGGGGAAACACCCCTCCACTTT	CASSRQGETPLHF
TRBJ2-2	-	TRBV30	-	TGTGCCTGGAGTGCCCTACTAGAGTCCGGGGAGCTGTTTTTT	CAWSALLESGELFF
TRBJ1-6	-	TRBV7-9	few	TGTGCCAGCAGCTTGGACAACATGCGCAGCTCCTATAATTCACCCCTCCACTTT	CASSLDNMRSSYNSPLHF
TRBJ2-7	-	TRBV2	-	TGTGCCAGCACCCTTTTGGTGGGACTCTACGAGCAGTACTTC	CASTLLVGLYEQYF
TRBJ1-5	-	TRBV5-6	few	TGTGCCAGCAGCTTAGGCCCGGGTCAGCCCCAGCATTTT	CASSLGPGQPQHF
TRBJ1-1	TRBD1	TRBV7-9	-	TGTGCCAGCAGCTTAGCATATAGACAGGGGAACACTGAAGCTTTCTTT	CASSLAYRQGNTEAFF
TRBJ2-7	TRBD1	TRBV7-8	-	TGTGCCAGCAGCTTTGACCGGGACAGTTACGAGCAGTACTTC	CASSFDRDSYEQYF
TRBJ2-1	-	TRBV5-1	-	TGCGCCAGCAGCTTGGGGAGGGGGCTGAACAATGAGCAGTTCTTC	CASSLGRGLNNEQFF
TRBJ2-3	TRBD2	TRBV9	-	TGTGCCAGCAGCAAAGCGGGGGGAAGCACAGATACGCAGTATTTT	CASSKAGGSTDTQYF
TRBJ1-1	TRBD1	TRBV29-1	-	TGCAGCGTGGGTACAGGGGGCGGGAGAACTGAAGCTTTCTTT	CSVGTGGGRTEAFF
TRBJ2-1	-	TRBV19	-	TGTGCCAGTAGTATTCCTGGACAGTACAATGAGCAGTTCTTC	CASSIPGQYNEQFF